These T cell receptor beta chains were read from a single sample in a study of glioma-infiltrating T cells. From the multiplex PCR reads, TCRdb called clonotypes with MiXCR, one entry per CDR3 protein. The sample yields fewer than 250,000 distinct CDR3 sequences, 30% to 40% seen once. Sequenced: glioma tissue, nonneoplastic brain tissue, or PBMCs (not recorded which). These receptors all come from a human donor with low-grade glioma or glioblastoma, undergoing nonglioma brain surgery, or in good health (not recorded which). CDR3s include the opening cysteine and the closing phenylalanine or tryptophan. A D gene is named only where the DNA matches it firmly. Clone size is stated in some rows and not others, as once, few, many or a class when expanded.

abundance: few
j_gene: TRBJ1-2
v_gene: TRBV5-5
d_gene: .
CDR3aa: CASSLALSPIKGYTF
CDR3nt: TGTGCCAGCAGCTTGGCCCTTTCCCCGATTAAGGGCTACACCTTC

abundance: many
j_gene: TRBJ2-7
v_gene: TRBV27
d_gene: TRBD1
CDR3aa: CASSLRPSARGRQYEQYF
CDR3nt: TGTGCCAGCAGTCTCCGACCATCAGCCAGGGGGCGGCAGTACGAGCAGTACTTC

abundance: many
j_gene: TRBJ1-1
v_gene: TRBV11-2
d_gene: .
CDR3aa: CASSLGDERSSAAFF
CDR3nt: TGTGCCAGCAGCTTAGGCGATGAACGGAGCTCCGCCGCTTTCTTT

abundance: few
j_gene: TRBJ1-2
v_gene: TRBV12-3/TRBV12-4
d_gene: .
CDR3aa: CASSFQAGIRGYTF
CDR3nt: TGTGCCAGCAGTTTCCAGGCGGGGATACGGGGCTACACCTTC

abundance: .
j_gene: TRBJ2-1
v_gene: TRBV20-1
d_gene: .
CDR3aa: CSARSPVVVYNEQFF
CDR3nt: TGCAGTGCTAGAAGTCCCGTAGTAGTCTACAATGAGCAGTTCTTC

abundance: once
j_gene: TRBJ2-1
v_gene: TRBV28
d_gene: .
CDR3aa: CASSPPGSNNEQFF
CDR3nt: TGTGCCAGCAGTCCTCCTGGGAGCAACAATGAGCAGTTCTTC

abundance: few
j_gene: TRBJ2-5
v_gene: TRBV12-3/TRBV12-4
d_gene: TRBD1
CDR3aa: CASRPGGGKETQYF
CDR3nt: TGTGCCAGCAGACCAGGGGGCGGAAAAGAGACCCAGTACTTC

abundance: .
j_gene: TRBJ2-5
v_gene: TRBV29-1
d_gene: TRBD2
CDR3aa: CSGGTSGSGETQYF
CDR3nt: TGCAGCGGCGGGACTAGCGGGAGTGGGGAGACCCAGTACTTC

abundance: .
j_gene: TRBJ1-1
v_gene: TRBV29-1
d_gene: .
CDR3aa: CSVVPGRADTEASF
CDR3nt: TGCAGCGTTGTACCAGGGAGGGCTGACACTGAAGCTTCCTTT

abundance: many
j_gene: TRBJ2-5
v_gene: TRBV27
d_gene: .
CDR3aa: CASSLYGDSLTQYF
CDR3nt: TGTGCCAGCAGTTTATATGGTGATAGCTTAACCCAGTACTTC

abundance: .
j_gene: TRBJ2-5
v_gene: TRBV3-1
d_gene: .
CDR3aa: CASRSSQGGRTRKTQYF
CDR3nt: TGTGCCAGCCGTTCCTCACAGGGAGGTAGGACCCGAAAGACCCAGTACTTC

abundance: few
j_gene: TRBJ2-7
v_gene: TRBV14
d_gene: TRBD2
CDR3aa: CASSQGWTRPYEQYF
CDR3nt: TGTGCCAGCAGCCAAGGTTGGACTAGACCCTACGAGCAGTACTTC

abundance: many
j_gene: TRBJ1-2
v_gene: TRBV2
d_gene: .
CDR3aa: CASTPGNRYGYTF
CDR3nt: TGTGCCAGCACCCCAGGGAATCGGTATGGCTACACCTTC

abundance: many
j_gene: TRBJ2-7
v_gene: TRBV18
d_gene: TRBD2
CDR3aa: CASSPLAIARGEQYF
CDR3nt: TGTGCCAGCTCGCCACTAGCGATCGCCCGGGGGGAGCAGTACTTC

abundance: many
j_gene: TRBJ1-1
v_gene: TRBV25-1
d_gene: TRBD1
CDR3aa: CASSEDRGYDTEAFF
CDR3nt: TGTGCCAGCAGTGAAGACAGGGGGTACGACACTGAAGCTTTCTTT

abundance: many
j_gene: TRBJ2-2
v_gene: TRBV20-1
d_gene: TRBD2
CDR3aa: CSAYLLAGSHIGELFF
CDR3nt: TGCAGTGCTTACCTATTAGCGGGGAGTCACATCGGGGAGCTGTTTTTT

abundance: many
j_gene: TRBJ2-1
v_gene: TRBV7-6
d_gene: .
CDR3aa: CASSLGVNNEQFF
CDR3nt: TGTGCCAGCAGCCTGGGAGTAAACAATGAGCAGTTCTTC

abundance: many
j_gene: TRBJ1-1
v_gene: TRBV5-1
d_gene: .
CDR3aa: CASSLVGDTEAFF
CDR3nt: TGCGCCAGCAGCTTAGTGGGGGATACTGAAGCTTTCTTT

abundance: .
j_gene: TRBJ2-3
v_gene: TRBV27
d_gene: .
CDR3aa: CASRLEDSFSTDTQYF
CDR3nt: TGTGCCAGCAGACTAGAGGACAGCTTTAGCACAGATACGCAGTATTTT

abundance: many
j_gene: TRBJ1-1
v_gene: TRBV4-2
d_gene: TRBD1
CDR3aa: CASSQEDRRNTEAFF
CDR3nt: TGTGCCAGCAGCCAAGAGGACAGGAGAAACACTGAAGCTTTCTTT

abundance: many
j_gene: TRBJ2-7
v_gene: TRBV18
d_gene: .
CDR3aa: CASSPHPDEQYF
CDR3nt: TGTGCCAGCTCACCACATCCAGACGAGCAGTACTTC

abundance: many
j_gene: TRBJ2-7
v_gene: TRBV6-2/TRBV6-3
d_gene: TRBD2
CDR3aa: CASSLQGEGSEQYF
CDR3nt: TGTGCCAGCAGCCTTCAAGGGGAGGGAAGCGAGCAGTACTTC

abundance: once
j_gene: TRBJ1-1
v_gene: TRBV3-1
d_gene: .
CDR3aa: CASSQNTEASF
CDR3nt: TGTGCCAGCAGCCAGAACACTGAAGCTTCCTTT

abundance: .
j_gene: TRBJ2-1
v_gene: TRBV6-4
d_gene: .
CDR3aa: CASSNTRDEQFF
CDR3nt: TGTGCCAGCAGTAATACCCGGGATGAGCAGTTCTTC

abundance: .
j_gene: TRBJ2-2
v_gene: TRBV19
d_gene: .
CDR3aa: CASIPASSGELFF
CDR3nt: TGTGCCAGTATTCCGGCCAGTTCCGGGGAGCTGTTTTTT

abundance: many
j_gene: TRBJ2-7
v_gene: TRBV19
d_gene: TRBD1
CDR3aa: CASSWTGDYEQYF
CDR3nt: TGTGCCAGTTCATGGACAGGGGACTACGAGCAGTACTTC

abundance: .
j_gene: TRBJ2-7
v_gene: TRBV4-1
d_gene: TRBD1
CDR3aa: CASSPTGQGAVEQYF
CDR3nt: TGTGCCAGCAGCCCCACGGGACAGGGGGCCGTCGAGCAGTACTTC

abundance: .
j_gene: TRBJ2-3
v_gene: TRBV2
d_gene: .
CDR3aa: CASRQRALVLGTDTQYF
CDR3nt: TGTGCCAGCAGGCAAAGAGCACTAGTGCTCGGCACAGATACGCAGTATTTT

abundance: many
j_gene: TRBJ1-3
v_gene: TRBV2
d_gene: .
CDR3aa: CASRGSTSYSGNTIYF
CDR3nt: TGTGCCAGCAGAGGGAGTACAAGTTACTCTGGAAACACCATATATTTT

abundance: many
j_gene: TRBJ2-7
v_gene: TRBV4-3
d_gene: .
CDR3aa: CASSQDPRGFGYEQYF
CDR3nt: TGCGCCAGCAGCCAAGATCCCAGGGGATTCGGCTACGAGCAGTACTTC

abundance: many
j_gene: TRBJ2-5
v_gene: TRBV6-1
d_gene: TRBD1
CDR3aa: CASSSEDRELETQYF
CDR3nt: TGTGCCAGCAGTTCCGAAGACAGGGAATTAGAGACCCAGTACTTC

abundance: many
j_gene: TRBJ2-5
v_gene: TRBV20-1
d_gene: TRBD1
CDR3aa: CSATRDRGGGETQYF
CDR3nt: TGCAGTGCTACCCGAGACAGGGGAGGCGGAGAGACCCAGTACTTC

abundance: once
j_gene: TRBJ1-2
v_gene: TRBV7-9
d_gene: .
CDR3aa: CASSLMGASGYTF
CDR3nt: TGTGCCAGCAGCTTAATGGGGGCAAGTGGCTACACCTTC

abundance: .
j_gene: TRBJ2-5
v_gene: TRBV5-1
d_gene: .
CDR3aa: CASSADQETQYF
CDR3nt: TGCGCCAGCAGCGCAGACCAAGAGACCCAGTACTTC

abundance: few
j_gene: TRBJ1-3
v_gene: TRBV4-2
d_gene: TRBD1
CDR3aa: CASSQDDRGQGNTIYF
CDR3nt: TGTGCCAGCAGCCAAGATGACAGGGGGCAAGGAAACACCATATATTTT

abundance: .
j_gene: TRBJ1-1
v_gene: TRBV27
d_gene: .
CDR3aa: CARHAFRGSTEALF
CDR3nt: TGTGCCAGACACGCGTTTCGGGGAAGCACTGAAGCTTTATTT

abundance: many
j_gene: TRBJ1-1
v_gene: TRBV28
d_gene: .
CDR3aa: CASRVDTEAFF
CDR3nt: TGTGCCAGCAGGGTGGACACTGAAGCTTTCTTT

abundance: .
j_gene: TRBJ1-1
v_gene: TRBV7-2
d_gene: TRBD1
CDR3aa: CVSSLNRGRTEAFF
CDR3nt: TGTGTTAGCAGCCTAAACAGGGGGCGTACTGAAGCTTTCTTT

abundance: .
j_gene: TRBJ2-1
v_gene: TRBV10-3
d_gene: .
CDR3aa: CAIATREDNKQSF
CDR3nt: TGTGCCATCGCGACTCGAGAAGACAATAAGCAGTCCTTC

abundance: few
j_gene: TRBJ2-1
v_gene: TRBV5-1
d_gene: .
CDR3aa: CASSLEPGAYNEQFF
CDR3nt: TGCGCCAGCAGCTTGGAGCCCGGGGCCTACAATGAGCAGTTCTTC

abundance: many
j_gene: TRBJ2-3
v_gene: TRBV10-3
d_gene: .
CDR3aa: CAISDGSVPYTDTQYF
CDR3nt: TGTGCCATCAGTGATGGCAGTGTACCTTACACAGATACGCAGTATTTT

abundance: many
j_gene: TRBJ2-5
v_gene: TRBV3-1
d_gene: TRBD1
CDR3aa: CASSQEGTGQTEETQYF
CDR3nt: TGTGCCAGCAGCCAAGAGGGGACAGGGCAAACAGAAGAGACCCAGTACTTC

abundance: many
j_gene: TRBJ2-5
v_gene: TRBV6-1
d_gene: .
CDR3aa: CASSDPGGGLQETQYF
CDR3nt: TGTGCCAGCAGTGACCCCGGTGGGGGGCTCCAAGAGACCCAGTACTTC

abundance: .
j_gene: TRBJ1-5
v_gene: TRBV3-1
d_gene: .
CDR3aa: CAAGALNQPQDF
CDR3nt: TGTGCTGCGGGGGCCCTGAATCAGCCCCAGGATTTT

abundance: many
j_gene: TRBJ2-7
v_gene: TRBV20-1
d_gene: .
CDR3aa: CSATHSKGGTQIYEQYF
CDR3nt: TGCAGTGCTACCCATTCCAAGGGGGGGACTCAAATCTACGAGCAGTACTTC

abundance: many
j_gene: TRBJ2-1
v_gene: TRBV7-2
d_gene: .
CDR3aa: CASSFSSFRDEQFF
CDR3nt: TGTGCCAGCAGCTTTTCAAGCTTCAGGGATGAGCAGTTCTTC

abundance: .
j_gene: TRBJ1-2
v_gene: TRBV4-1
d_gene: .
CDR3aa: CASSQESLAHANYGYTF
CDR3nt: TGCGCCAGCAGCCAAGAGTCCTTGGCGCACGCTAACTATGGCTACACCTTC

abundance: many
j_gene: TRBJ2-1
v_gene: TRBV7-2
d_gene: TRBD2
CDR3aa: CASSLSAGVGNEQFF
CDR3nt: TGTGCCAGCAGCTTATCCGCGGGAGTAGGTAATGAGCAGTTCTTC

abundance: many
j_gene: TRBJ2-1
v_gene: TRBV28
d_gene: .
CDR3aa: CASSSPVLRNEQFF
CDR3nt: TGTGCCAGCAGCTCCCCGGTCCTACGCAATGAGCAGTTCTTC

abundance: many
j_gene: TRBJ1-5
v_gene: TRBV6-6
d_gene: .
CDR3aa: CASSYSGGSSNQPQHF
CDR3nt: TGTGCCAGCAGTTACTCCGGTGGGTCCAGCAATCAGCCCCAGCATTTT